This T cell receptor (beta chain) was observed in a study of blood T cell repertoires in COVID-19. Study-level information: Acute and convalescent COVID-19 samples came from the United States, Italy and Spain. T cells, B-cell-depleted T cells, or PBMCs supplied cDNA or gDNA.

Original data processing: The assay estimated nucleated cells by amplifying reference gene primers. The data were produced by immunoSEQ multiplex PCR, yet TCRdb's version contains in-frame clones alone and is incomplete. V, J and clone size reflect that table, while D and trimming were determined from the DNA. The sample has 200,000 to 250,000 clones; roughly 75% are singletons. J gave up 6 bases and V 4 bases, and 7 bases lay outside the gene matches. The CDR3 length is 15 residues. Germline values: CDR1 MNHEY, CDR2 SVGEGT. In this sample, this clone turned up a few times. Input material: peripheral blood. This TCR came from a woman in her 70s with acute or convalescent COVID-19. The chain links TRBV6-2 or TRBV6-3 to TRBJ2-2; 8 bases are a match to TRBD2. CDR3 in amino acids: CASSLAGGLSGELFF. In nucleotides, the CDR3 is TGTGCCAGCAGTTTGGCGGGGGGCCTATCCGGGGAGCTGTTTTTT.